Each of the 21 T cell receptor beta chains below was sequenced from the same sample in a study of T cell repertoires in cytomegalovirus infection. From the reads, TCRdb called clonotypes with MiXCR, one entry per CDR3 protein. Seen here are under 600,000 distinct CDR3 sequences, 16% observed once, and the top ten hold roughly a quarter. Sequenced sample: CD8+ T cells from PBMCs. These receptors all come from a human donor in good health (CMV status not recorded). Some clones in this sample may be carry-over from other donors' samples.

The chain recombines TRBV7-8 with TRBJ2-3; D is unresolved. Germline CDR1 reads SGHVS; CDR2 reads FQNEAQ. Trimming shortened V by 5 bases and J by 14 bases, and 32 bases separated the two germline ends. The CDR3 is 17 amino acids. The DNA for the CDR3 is TGTGCCAGCAGCCCCTTTGTTGGATATGATCATTCAGATACGACGTATTTT. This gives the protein CASSPFVGYDHSDTTYF.

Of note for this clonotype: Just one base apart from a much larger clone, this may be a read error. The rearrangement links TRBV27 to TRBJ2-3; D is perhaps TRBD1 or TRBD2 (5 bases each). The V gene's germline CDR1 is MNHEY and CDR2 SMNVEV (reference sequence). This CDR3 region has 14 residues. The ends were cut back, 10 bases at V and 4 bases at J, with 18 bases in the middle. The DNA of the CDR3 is TGTGCCAACACCCGAAGAGGGGCCCCAGATACGCAGTATTTT. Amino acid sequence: CANTRRGAPDTQYF.

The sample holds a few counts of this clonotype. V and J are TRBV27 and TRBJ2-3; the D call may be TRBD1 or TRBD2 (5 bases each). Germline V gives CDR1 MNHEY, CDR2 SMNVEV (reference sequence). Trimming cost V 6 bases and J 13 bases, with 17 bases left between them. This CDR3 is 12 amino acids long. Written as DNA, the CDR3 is TGTGCCAGCAGGGGGGTTGGGGCGGAGGAGTATTTT. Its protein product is CASRGVGAEEYF.

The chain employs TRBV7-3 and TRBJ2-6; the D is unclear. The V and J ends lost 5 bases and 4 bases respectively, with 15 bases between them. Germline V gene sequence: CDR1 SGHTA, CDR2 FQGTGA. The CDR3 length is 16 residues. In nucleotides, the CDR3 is TGTGCCAGCAGCCCCACAGATCTCTGGGGGGCCAACGTCCTGACTTTC. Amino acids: CASSPTDLWGANVLTF. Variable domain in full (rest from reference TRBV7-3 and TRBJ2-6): GAGVSQTPSNKVTEKGKYVELRCDPISGHTALYWYRQSLGQGPEFLIYFQGTGAADDSGLPNDRFFAVRPEGSVSTLKIQRTERGDSAVYLCASSPTDLWGANVLTFGAGSRLTVL.

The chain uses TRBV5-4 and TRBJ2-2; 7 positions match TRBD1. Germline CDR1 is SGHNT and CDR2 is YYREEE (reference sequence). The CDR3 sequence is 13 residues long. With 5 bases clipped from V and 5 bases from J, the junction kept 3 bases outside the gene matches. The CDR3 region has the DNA TGTGCCAGCAGAACAGGGGAAACCGGGGAGCTGTTTTTT. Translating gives CASRTGETGELFF.

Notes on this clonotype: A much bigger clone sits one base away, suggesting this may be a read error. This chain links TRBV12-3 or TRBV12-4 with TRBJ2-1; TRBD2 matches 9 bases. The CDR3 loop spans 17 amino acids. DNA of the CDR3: TGTGCCAGAAGTTCGCGGGGGGGACTCAGCTCCTACAATGAGCAGTTCTTC. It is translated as CARSSRGGLSSYNEQFF.

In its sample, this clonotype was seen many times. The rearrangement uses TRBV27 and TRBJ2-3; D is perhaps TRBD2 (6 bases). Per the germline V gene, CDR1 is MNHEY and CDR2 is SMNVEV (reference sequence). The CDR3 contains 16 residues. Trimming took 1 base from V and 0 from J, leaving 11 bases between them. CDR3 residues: CASSLYPGASTDTQYF. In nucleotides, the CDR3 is TGTGCCAGCAGTTTATATCCGGGAGCGAGCACAGATACGCAGTATTTT.

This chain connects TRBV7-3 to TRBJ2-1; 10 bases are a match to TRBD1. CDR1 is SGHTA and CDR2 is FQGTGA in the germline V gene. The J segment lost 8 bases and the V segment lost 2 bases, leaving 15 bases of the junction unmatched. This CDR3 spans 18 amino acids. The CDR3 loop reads CASSLGISWDRGKDEQFF. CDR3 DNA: TGTGCCAGCAGCTTAGGGATCTCTTGGGACAGGGGAAAGGATGAGCAGTTCTTC.

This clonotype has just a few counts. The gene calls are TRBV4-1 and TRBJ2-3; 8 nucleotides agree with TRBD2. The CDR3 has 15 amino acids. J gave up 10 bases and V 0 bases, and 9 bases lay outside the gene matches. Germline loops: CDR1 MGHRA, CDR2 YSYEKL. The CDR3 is CASSQDKEREIAQYF. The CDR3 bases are TGCGCCAGCAGCCAAGATAAGGAGCGGGAGATTGCGCAGTATTTT.

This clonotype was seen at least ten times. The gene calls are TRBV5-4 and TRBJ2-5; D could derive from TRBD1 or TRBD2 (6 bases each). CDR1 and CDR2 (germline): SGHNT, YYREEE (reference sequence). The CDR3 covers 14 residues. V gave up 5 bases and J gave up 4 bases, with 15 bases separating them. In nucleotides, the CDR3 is TGTGCCAGCAGACTAGGGGGAGGTGGAGAGACCCAGTACTTC. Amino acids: CASRLGGGGETQYF.

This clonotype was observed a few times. As DNA, the CDR3 is TGTGCCAGCAGCTTAAGTAACAGGAGACCGAACACCGGGGAGCTGTTTTTT. Translating gives CASSLSNRRPNTGELFF. The chain is built from TRBV7-9 and TRBJ2-2; the D gene is possibly TRBD1 (5 bases). The CDR3 totals 17 residues. The V gene's germline CDR1 is SEHNR and CDR2 FQNEAQ (reference sequence). Trimming removed 2 bases from V and 0 bases from J, with 13 bases in between. Together with reference TRBV7-9 and TRBJ2-2, the CDR3 gives the full variable domain: DTGVSQNPRHKITKRGQNVTFRCDPISEHNRLYWYRQTLGQGPEFLTYFQNEAQLEKSRLLSDRFSAERPKGSFSTLEIQRTEQGDSAMYLCASSLSNRRPNTGELFFGEGSRLTVL.

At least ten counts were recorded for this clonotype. The CDR3 sequence is CASSSAAGSSTDTQYF. In nucleotides, the CDR3 is TGTGCCAGCAGTTCCGCAGCGGGGTCGAGCACAGATACGCAGTATTTT. This chain joins TRBV27 and TRBJ2-3, with 7 bases aligning to TRBD2. Germline V lookup: CDR1 MNHEY, CDR2 SMNVEV (reference sequence). This CDR3 has 16 amino acids. Unmatched junction bases numbered 7, after V lost 4 bases and J lost 0 bases.

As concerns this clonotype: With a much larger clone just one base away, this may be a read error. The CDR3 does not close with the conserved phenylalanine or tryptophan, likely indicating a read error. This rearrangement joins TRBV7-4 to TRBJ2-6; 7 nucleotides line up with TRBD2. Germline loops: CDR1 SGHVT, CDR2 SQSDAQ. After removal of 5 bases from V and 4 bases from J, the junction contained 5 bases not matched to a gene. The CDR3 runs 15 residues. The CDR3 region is CASSHRGDGANVLTL. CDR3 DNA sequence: TGTGCCAGCAGCCACCGGGGGGACGGGGCCAACGTCCTGACTTTA.

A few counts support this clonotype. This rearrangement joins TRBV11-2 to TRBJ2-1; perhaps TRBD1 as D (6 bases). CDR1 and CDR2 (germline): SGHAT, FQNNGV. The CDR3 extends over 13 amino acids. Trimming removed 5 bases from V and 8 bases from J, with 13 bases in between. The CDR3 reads CASSPWGLDEQFF. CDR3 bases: TGTGCCAGCAGCCCGTGGGGGCTAGATGAGCAGTTCTTC.

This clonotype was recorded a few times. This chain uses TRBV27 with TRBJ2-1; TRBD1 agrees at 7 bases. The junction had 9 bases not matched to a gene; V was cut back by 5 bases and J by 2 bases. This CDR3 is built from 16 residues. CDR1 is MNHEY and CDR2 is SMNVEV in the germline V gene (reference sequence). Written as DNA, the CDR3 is TGTGCCAGCAGTGTGACAGGGTATAGCGCCTACAATGAGCAGTTCTTC. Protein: CASSVTGYSAYNEQFF.

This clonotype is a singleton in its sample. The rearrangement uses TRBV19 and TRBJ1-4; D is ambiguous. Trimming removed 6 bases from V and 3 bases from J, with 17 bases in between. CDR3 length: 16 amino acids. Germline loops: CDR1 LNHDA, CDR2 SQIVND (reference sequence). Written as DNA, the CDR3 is TGTGCCAGTAGCCCACTGAAGTTAGGGTCTAATGAAAAACTGTTTTTT. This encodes CASSPLKLGSNEKLFF.

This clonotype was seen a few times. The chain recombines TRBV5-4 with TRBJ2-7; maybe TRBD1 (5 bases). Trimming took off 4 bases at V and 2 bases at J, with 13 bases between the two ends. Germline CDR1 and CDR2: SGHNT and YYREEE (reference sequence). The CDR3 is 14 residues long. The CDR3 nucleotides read TGTGCCAGCAGCACGACAGTGCCGGCCTACGAGCAGTACTTC. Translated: CASSTTVPAYEQYF. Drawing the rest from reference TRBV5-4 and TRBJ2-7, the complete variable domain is ETGVTQSPTHLIKTRGQQVTLRCSSQSGHNTVSWYQQALGQGPQFIFQYYREEENGRGNFPPRFSGLQFPNYSSELNVNALELDDSALYLCASSTTVPAYEQYFGPGTRLTVT.

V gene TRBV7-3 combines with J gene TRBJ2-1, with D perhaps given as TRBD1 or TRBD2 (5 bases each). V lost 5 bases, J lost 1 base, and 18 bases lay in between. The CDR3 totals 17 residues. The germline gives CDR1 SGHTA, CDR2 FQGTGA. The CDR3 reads CASSLPRDANSYNEQFF. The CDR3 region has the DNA TGTGCCAGCAGCCTCCCCCGGGACGCAAATTCCTACAATGAGCAGTTCTTC.

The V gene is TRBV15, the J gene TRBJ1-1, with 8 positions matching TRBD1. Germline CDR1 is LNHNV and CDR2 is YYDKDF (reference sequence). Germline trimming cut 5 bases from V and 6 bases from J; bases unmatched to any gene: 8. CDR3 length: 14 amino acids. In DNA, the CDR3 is TGTGCCACCAGCCCCAGGACAGGGCCACCTGAAGCTTTCTTT. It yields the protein CATSPRTGPPEAFF.

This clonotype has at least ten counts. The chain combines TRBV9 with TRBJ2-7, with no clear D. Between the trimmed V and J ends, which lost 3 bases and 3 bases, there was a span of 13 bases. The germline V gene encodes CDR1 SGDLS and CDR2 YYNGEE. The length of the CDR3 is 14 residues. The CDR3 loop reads CASSGSDVNYEQYF. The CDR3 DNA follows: TGTGCCAGCAGCGGCAGTGACGTCAACTACGAGCAGTACTTC.

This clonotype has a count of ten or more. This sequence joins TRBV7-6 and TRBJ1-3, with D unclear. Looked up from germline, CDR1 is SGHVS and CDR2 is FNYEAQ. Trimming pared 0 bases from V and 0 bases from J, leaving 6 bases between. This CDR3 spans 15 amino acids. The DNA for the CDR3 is TGTGCCAGCAGCTTAGCTCTGAACTCTGGAAACACCATATATTTT. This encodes CASSLALNSGNTIYF.